The 24 T cell receptor beta chains in this list originate from one sample, sequenced in a study of beta chain features in type 1 diabetes. General study points: TCRB CDR3s were moderately but significantly shorter in Type 1 diabetes patients in all four CD4+ subsets.

The investigators reverse transcribed all of the isolated RNA, so they sequenced expressed TCRB transcripts. Profiled with immunoSEQ multiplex PCR; TCRdb holds only in-frame clones, not every one. The sample records approximately 43,000 clones, around 63% being singletons. For these receptors, no antigen is known. The source material was Tregs from blood. These TCRs come from a man aged 25 to 45 with type 1 diabetes. Some clones in this sample may be carry-over from other donors' samples.

The gene calls are TRBV10-3 and TRBJ2-3, with D perhaps TRBD2 (7 bases). In germline, CDR1 is ENHRY, CDR2 SYGVKD. Deletions cut 4 bases from V and 5 bases from J, with 16 bases between. The CDR3 is 15 amino acids. The CDR3 sequence is CAISVGGHEEDTQYF. CDR3 coding DNA: TGTGCCATCAGTGTGGGGGGGCATGAGGAAGATACGCAGTATTTT.

This chain links TRBV7-3 with TRBJ2-3; 7 bases are a match to TRBD1. Germline CDR1 reads SGHTA; CDR2 reads FQGTGA. Trimming cost V 4 bases and J 4 bases; bases outside gene matches: 11. CDR3 size: 16 residues. CDR3 protein: CASSSGQAGGSDTQYF. The CDR3 DNA is TGTGCCAGCAGCTCAGGACAGGCTGGTGGGTCAGATACGCAGTATTTT.

The genes are TRBV30 and TRBJ2-7; possibly TRBD2 for D (6 bases). This CDR3 contains 13 residues. The germline V gene encodes CDR1 GTSNPN and CDR2 SVGIG (reference sequence). The V end lost 5 bases, the J end lost 7 bases, and 18 bases lay between the germline ends. The DNA for the CDR3 is TGTGCCTGGGGCATCGTCTCCCGGGGGGAGCAGTACTTC. It codes for CAWGIVSRGEQYF.

The rearrangement links TRBV6-1 to TRBJ2-3; D perhaps matches TRBD1 (5 bases). The CDR3 is 14 residues long. Germline lookup yields CDR1 MNHNS and CDR2 SASEGT. The V end was cut by 2 bases, the J end by 4 bases, with 10 bases between. This CDR3 reads CASSEQGRADTQYF. CDR3 nucleotide sequence: TGTGCCAGCAGTGAACAGGGTCGGGCAGATACGCAGTATTTT.

This rearrangement joins TRBV2 to TRBJ2-5; tentatively, D is TRBD1 (5 bases). Germline CDR1 and CDR2: SNHLY and FYNNEI. Trimming cost V 4 bases and J 2 bases, with 14 bases left between them. The CDR3 totals 15 residues. CDR3 in DNA: TGTGCCAGCAGTGTCCCTGCGACAGCACAAGAGACCCAGTACTTC. Protein product: CASSVPATAQETQYF.

This sequence joins TRBV6-6 and TRBJ2-1; D is unclear. CDR3 size: 15 residues. Trimming stripped 2 bases from V and 4 bases from J, with 12 bases between. Germline lookup yields CDR1 MNHNY and CDR2 SVGAGI (reference sequence). CDR3 residues: CASSYGPLSYNEQFF. DNA for the CDR3: TGTGCCAGCAGTTACGGCCCGTTGTCGTACAATGAGCAGTTCTTC.

The rearrangement uses TRBV7-9 and TRBJ1-2; D is perhaps TRBD1 (6 bases). V lost 3 bases, J lost 8 bases, and 10 bases lay in between. Germline V gene sequence: CDR1 SEHNR, CDR2 FQNEAQ (reference sequence). This CDR3 contains 12 residues. This chain's CDR3 is CASSFTGGGYTF. As DNA, the CDR3 is TGTGCCAGCAGCTTTACTGGGGGCGGCTACACCTTC.

The chain has TRBV11-2 and TRBJ2-1, with 12 nucleotides matching TRBD2. The CDR3 runs to 16 residues. CDR1 is SGHAT and CDR2 is FQNNGV in the germline V gene. Losses at the gene ends were 1 base for V and 8 bases for J; bases not matched to a gene: 6. The CDR3 DNA is TGTGCCAGCAGCTTAGTACCGGGACTAGCGGGTCATGAGCAGTTCTTC. This gives the protein CASSLVPGLAGHEQFF.

The chain has TRBV5-6 and TRBJ2-1; 7 bases align to TRBD2. CDR3 length: 15 amino acids. The V gene's germline CDR1 is SGHDT and CDR2 YYEEEE. V trimming: 6 bases; J trimming: 3 bases; junction bases outside the gene matches: 9. CDR3 nucleotides: TGTGCCAGCACCCGGGGGGTAGTTGACTACAATGAGCAGTTCTTC. The encoded protein is CASTRGVVDYNEQFF.

This clone came up once. The V and J genes are TRBV25-1 and TRBJ1-1; 7 bases fit TRBD1. The V gene's germline CDR1 is MGHDK and CDR2 SYGVNS. CDR3 length: 13 residues. V lost 4 bases, J lost 4 bases, and 3 bases stayed unmatched. In DNA form, the CDR3 reads TGTGCCAGCAGTGCATACAGGGGCACTGAAGCTTTCTTT. Translating gives CASSAYRGTEAFF.

This chain connects TRBV12-2 to TRBJ1-4. TRBV12-2 is labeled a pseudogene. The CDR3 spans 16 residues. The CDR3, as DNA: TGTGCAAGTCGGGCCCTTGCGGGGAGCTGGAATGAAAAACTGTTTTTT. Amino acid sequence: CASRALAGSWNEKLFF.

Concerning this clone: The CDR3 ends on some other residue instead of the conserved phenylalanine or tryptophan, so this is likely a read error. The CDR3 region has the DNA TGTGCCAGCAGTTTTACGTCGATTAACTATGGCTACACCCTC. This encodes CASSFTSINYGYTL. The J gene is TRBJ1-2, the V gene TRBV6-1; D is unresolved. Germline V gene data show CDR1 as MNHNS and CDR2 as SASEGT. The CDR3 runs to 14 residues. With 5 bases removed from V and 1 base from J, the gap between germline ends came to 11 bases.

V is TRBV19 and J is TRBJ2-7, with D perhaps TRBD2 (5 bases). Per the germline V gene, CDR1 is LNHDA and CDR2 is SQIVND (reference sequence). This CDR3 is built from 17 residues. The V end lost 6 bases, the J end lost 7 bases, and 28 bases lay between the germline ends. CDR3 residues: CASSGPRGQGSYDEQYF. The CDR3 coding sequence is TGTGCCAGTAGCGGCCCCCGGGGTCAAGGGAGCTACGATGAGCAGTACTTC.

This chain joins TRBV4-2 and TRBJ2-5; TRBD1 might be the D (6 bases). Germline assignment: CDR1 LGHNA and CDR2 YNFKEQ. Trimming stripped 5 bases from V and 11 bases from J, with 15 bases between. The CDR3 extends over 12 amino acids. CDR3 in amino acids: CASSYGSGEQYF. The CDR3 DNA is TGTGCCAGCAGCTATGGATCAGGGGAGCAGTACTTC.

The DNA for the CDR3 is TGTGCCAGCAGTCCGGGACTAGCGACCGAGCAGTACTTC. It codes for CASSPGLATEQYF. The gene calls are TRBV27 and TRBJ2-7; the match to TRBD2 covers 10 bases. This CDR3 spans 13 amino acids. CDR1 and CDR2 (germline): MNHEY, SMNVEV (reference sequence). Losses at the gene ends were 5 bases for V and 6 bases for J; bases not matched to a gene: 4.

A note on this clone: The identical CDR3 is also encoded by other nucleotide sequences in the sample. The chain is built from TRBV18 and TRBJ1-6; D remains ambiguous. CDR1 and CDR2 (germline): KGHSH, LQKENI. The V end was cut by 2 bases, the J end by 0 bases, with 5 bases between. This CDR3 region has 15 residues. The CDR3: CASSPGSSYNSPLHF. The CDR3 DNA follows: TGTGCCAGCTCACCAGGGAGCTCCTATAATTCACCCCTCCACTTT.

The gene calls are TRBV27 and TRBJ1-4; no clear D. The CDR3 extends over 18 amino acids. CDR1 is MNHEY, CDR2 SMNVEV, per germline (reference sequence). Trimming shortened V by 6 bases and J by 0 bases, and 20 bases separated the two germline ends. The CDR3 nucleotides read TGTGCCAGCAGCCGCGAGAGCAGTTTGGAGACAACTAATGAAAAACTGTTTTTT. Protein product: CASSRESSLETTNEKLFF. The variable domain in full, completed from reference TRBV27 and TRBJ1-4, reads EAQVTQNPRYLITVTGKKLTVTCSQNMNHEYMSWYRQDPGLGLRQIYYSMNVEVTDKGDVPEGYKVSRKEKRNFPLILESPSPNQTSLYFCASSRESSLETTNEKLFFGSGTQLSVL.

The chain recombines TRBV25-1 with TRBJ2-1; TRBD1 matches 10 bases. The germline V gene has CDR1 MGHDK and CDR2 SYGVNS. V lost 3 bases, J lost 10 bases, and 6 bases stayed unmatched. The CDR3 is 14 amino acids. The CDR3, as DNA: TGTGCCAGCAGTGAGGCCGGGACAGGGGACGAGCAGTTCTTC. This codes for CASSEAGTGDEQFF.

This chain uses TRBV6-6 with TRBJ1-2, with TRBD1 matching over 8 bases. The CDR3 covers 16 residues. CDR1 MNHNY and CDR2 SVGAGI come from the germline V gene (reference sequence). Trimming at V came to 2 bases and at J to 7 bases, leaving 12 bases not matched to a gene. CDR3 residues: CASSYPPDRDSIGYTF. The CDR3 DNA reads TGTGCCAGCAGTTACCCCCCGGACAGGGATAGTATTGGCTACACCTTC.

The J gene is TRBJ1-5, the V gene TRBV6-6; D is ambiguous. Trimming left V 7 bases short and J 0 bases short, with 10 bases between. CDR3 size: 14 residues. Germline-derived CDR1 and CDR2 are MNHNY and SVGAGI (reference sequence). The CDR3 DNA reads as TGTGCCAGCACCCTTTTAAATAGCAATCAGCCCCAGCATTTT. Residues: CASTLLNSNQPQHF.

The sample holds a few counts of this clone. The J gene is TRBJ2-3, the V gene TRBV18, with 7 bases that match TRBD1. Germline CDR1 is KGHSH and CDR2 is LQKENI. The CDR3 is 15 amino acids. Losses at the gene ends were 3 bases for V and 2 bases for J; bases not matched to a gene: 5. Here the CDR3 DNA reads TGTGCCAGCTCACCCCGACAGGGAGTCACAGATACGCAGTATTTT. It translates to CASSPRQGVTDTQYF.

The rearrangement uses TRBV5-1 and TRBJ1-2, with D possibly being TRBD1 (6 bases). Deletions cut 0 bases from V and 6 bases from J, with 18 bases between. Looked up from germline, CDR1 is SGHRS and CDR2 is YFSETQ. The CDR3 is 16 amino acids. The CDR3 nucleotides read TGCGCCAGCAGCTTGGCCTCCATCCCAGGGGCTGATGGCTACACCTTC. This codes for CASSLASIPGADGYTF.

V usage is TRBV2 and J usage is TRBJ1-4, with 7 bases identical to TRBD1. The CDR3 loop spans 15 amino acids. Unmatched junction bases numbered 6, after V lost 3 bases and J lost 5 bases. CDR1 and CDR2 (germline): SNHLY, FYNNEI. The CDR3 DNA sequence: TGTGCCAGCAGTGACATCGGGACAGTGAATGAAAAACTGTTTTTT. It translates to CASSDIGTVNEKLFF.

The J gene is TRBJ2-2, the V gene TRBV7-9, with TRBD1 as a possible D gene (6 bases). CDR1 is SEHNR and CDR2 is FQNEAQ in the germline V gene (reference sequence). There are 17 residues in the CDR3. With 6 bases removed from V and 5 bases from J, the gap between germline ends came to 22 bases. The CDR3 DNA sequence: TGTGCCAGCAGATTACCGGGACACAAAAGTGATACCGGGGAGCTGTTTTTT. This sequence encodes CASRLPGHKSDTGELFF.